These 29 T cell receptor beta chains were all obtained from the same sample, sequenced in a study of T cells in Graves' hyperthyroidism and ophthalmopathy. TCR beta CDR3 regions were amplified from RNA transcripts. The study used the HTBI primer set for a first-round RT-PCR of the TCR CDR3. Each CDR3 protein gets one entry after TCRdb re-called the multiplex PCR reads with MiXCR. In the table there are hundreds of thousands of distinct CDR3 sequences, about 15% of which are singletons. The sequenced material came from blood. These receptors came from a man aged 18 to 29 with Graves' ophthalmopathy.

This clonotype was counted at least ten times. The chain has TRBV5-1 and TRBJ1-1; 7 bases are shared with TRBD1. Germline V CDR1 and CDR2: SGHRS, YFSETQ. CDR3 length: 15 residues. With V trimmed by 4 bases and J by 5 bases, 11 bases remained unmatched. Written as DNA, the CDR3 is TGCGCCAGCAGCCTTTCAGGACAGGTTGGGACTGAAGCTTTCTTT. Its translation: CASSLSGQVGTEAFF.

This clonotype has ten or more counts. J is TRBJ2-7 and V is TRBV6-5; the D gene is possibly TRBD1 (6 bases). The V end lost 0 bases, the J end lost 6 bases, and 18 bases lay between the germline ends. The CDR3 runs 16 residues. Germline V gene data show CDR1 as MNHEY and CDR2 as SVGAGI. CDR3 bases: TGTGCCAGCAGTTACTCGATACAGGGACCCAGGTTCGAGCAGTACTTC. Protein: CASSYSIQGPRFEQYF.

At least ten counts were recorded for this clonotype. The chain uses TRBV7-9 and TRBJ2-5; the D gene is possibly TRBD2 (5 bases). Germline V CDR1 and CDR2: SEHNR, FQNEAQ (reference sequence). The CDR3 loop spans 16 amino acids. Trimming took 8 bases from V and 4 from J, leaving 23 bases between them. DNA for the CDR3: TGTGCCAGCGTTGGTGATGGAGGCCAGTTGGGAGAGACCCAGTACTTC. This sequence encodes CASVGDGGQLGETQYF.

This clonotype was counted at least ten times. The chain couples TRBV5-1 to TRBJ2-1, with 7 bases lining up with TRBD2. With V trimmed by 2 bases and J by 7 bases, 6 bases remained unmatched. There are 14 residues in the CDR3. The germline CDR1 and CDR2 sequences are SGHRS and YFSETQ. The chain's CDR3 is CASSLGEGPNEQFF. In DNA form, the CDR3 reads TGCGCCAGCAGCTTAGGGGAGGGTCCGAATGAGCAGTTCTTC. The whole variable domain, remainder taken from reference TRBV5-1 and TRBJ2-1, is KAGVTQTPRYLIKTRGQQVTLSCSPISGHRSVSWYQQTPGQGLQFLFEYFSETQRNKGNFPGRFSGRQFSNSRSEMNVSTLELGDSALYLCASSLGEGPNEQFFGPGTRLTVL.

This clonotype was counted at least ten times. The rearrangement uses TRBV12-3 or TRBV12-4 and TRBJ1-2, with D possibly matching TRBD1 (5 bases). The ends were cut back, 6 bases at V and 0 bases at J, with 11 bases in the middle. This CDR3 comprises 14 residues. This CDR3 is CASRRTTSNYGYTF. As DNA, the CDR3 is TGTGCCAGCAGGAGGACAACTTCTAACTATGGCTACACCTTC.

Many counts were recorded for this clonotype. V is TRBV30 and J is TRBJ1-2, with 7 positions matching TRBD1. CDR1 and CDR2 (germline): GTSNPN, SVGIG (reference sequence). The CDR3 covers 14 residues. V shed 5 bases, J shed 3 bases, and the junction held 9 bases outside the gene matches. DNA for the CDR3: TGTGCCTGGTCAATTGGACAGGAATACTATGGCTACACCTTC. Translation: CAWSIGQEYYGYTF.

There are a few counts of this clonotype. J is TRBJ2-1 and V is TRBV5-6; unclear D gene. The CDR3 runs to 16 residues. Trimming cost V 2 bases and J 0 bases, with 12 bases left between them. Germline lookup yields CDR1 SGHDT and CDR2 YYEEEE. This CDR3 is CASSFRVYSSYNEQFF. Written as DNA, the CDR3 is TGTGCCAGCAGCTTCCGAGTCTACAGCTCCTACAATGAGCAGTTCTTC.

The table lists this clonotype with a few counts. The rearrangement joins TRBV4-2 to TRBJ2-1, with 9 positions matching TRBD2. The germline V gene encodes CDR1 LGHNA and CDR2 YNFKEQ. The CDR3 has 15 residues. Unmatched junction bases numbered 4, after V lost 0 bases and J lost 7 bases. The CDR3 reads CASSQEGGRGNEQFF. CDR3 in DNA: TGTGCCAGCAGCCAAGAGGGCGGGAGGGGGAATGAGCAGTTCTTC.

The sample holds many counts of this clonotype. This rearrangement joins TRBV3-1 to TRBJ2-7; 13 nucleotides match TRBD2. Trimming removed 8 bases from V and 4 bases from J; junction bases left unmatched: 11. The CDR3 consists of 16 residues. CDR1 is LGHDT and CDR2 is YNNKEL in the germline V gene (reference sequence). The CDR3 sequence is CASSPIWTSGSYEQYF. In nucleotides, the CDR3 is TGTGCCAGCTCCCCAATTTGGACTAGCGGGAGTTACGAGCAGTACTTC.

The sample holds many counts of this clonotype. The V and J genes are TRBV12-3 or TRBV12-4 and TRBJ2-6; no reliable D call. This CDR3 contains 16 residues. The ends were cut back, 1 base at V and 2 bases at J, with 9 bases in the middle. CDR3 in amino acids: CASSLGPNPGANVLTF. The CDR3 nucleotides are TGTGCCAGCAGTTTAGGTCCAAATCCTGGGGCCAACGTCCTGACTTTC.

This clonotype was recorded at least ten times. The genes are TRBV5-1 and TRBJ1-1; TRBD1 matches 9 bases. CDR1 SGHRS and CDR2 YFSETQ come from the germline V gene. The CDR3 is 15 amino acids. Germline trimming cut 4 bases from V and 1 base from J; bases unmatched to any gene: 5. CDR3: CASSAGQGKNTEAFF. The CDR3 DNA follows: TGCGCCAGCAGCGCGGGACAGGGAAAGAACACTGAAGCTTTCTTT. Together with reference TRBV5-1 and TRBJ1-1, the CDR3 gives the full variable domain: KAGVTQTPRYLIKTRGQQVTLSCSPISGHRSVSWYQQTPGQGLQFLFEYFSETQRNKGNFPGRFSGRQFSNSRSEMNVSTLELGDSALYLCASSAGQGKNTEAFFGQGTRLTVV.

The chain is built from TRBV12-3 or TRBV12-4 and TRBJ1-3, with D possibly being TRBD1 (5 bases). The CDR3 spans 14 residues. V was clipped by 5 bases and J by 7 bases, with 15 bases between them. The CDR3, as DNA: TGTGCCAGCAGTCCCGGGACCTTACGGAACACCATATATTTT. Its protein is CASSPGTLRNTIYF.

The gene calls are TRBV30 and TRBJ1-5, with TRBD1 as a possible D gene (6 bases). The germline gives CDR1 GTSNPN, CDR2 SVGIG (reference sequence). The CDR3 loop spans 16 amino acids. Trimming stripped 0 bases from V and 3 bases from J, with 15 bases between. The CDR3 region has the DNA TGTGCCTGGAGTGTACAGGGAGGGTTCTTCAATCAGCCCCAGCATTTT. Translation: CAWSVQGGFFNQPQHF. The whole variable domain, filled in from reference TRBV30 and TRBJ1-5, reads SQTIHQWPATLVQPVGSPLSLECTVEGTSNPNLYWYRQAAGRGLQLLFYSVGIGQISSEVPQNLSASRPQDRQFILSSKKLLLSDSGFYLCAWSVQGGFFNQPQHFGDGTRLSIL.

Many counts were recorded for this clonotype. V is TRBV24-1 and J is TRBJ1-2; D may be TRBD1 (6 bases). Trimming took 3 bases from V and 2 from J, leaving 12 bases between them. From germline, CDR1 is KGHDR and CDR2 SFDVKD. There are 15 residues in the CDR3. The CDR3 is CATSDGGGVNYGYTF. The CDR3 nucleotides are TGTGCCACCAGTGATGGAGGGGGTGTCAACTATGGCTACACCTTC.

V gene TRBV27 combines with J gene TRBJ2-5, with 13 bases fitting TRBD2. V was pared by 6 bases and J by 3 bases, with 10 bases of the junction left unmatched. Germline V CDR1 and CDR2: MNHEY, SMNVEV (reference sequence). This CDR3 is built from 17 residues. In nucleotides, the CDR3 is TGTGCCAGCAGCTCCCATACTAGCGGGAGGGGGGAAGAGACCCAGTACTTC. Protein product: CASSSHTSGRGEETQYF.

The chain employs TRBV6-1 and TRBJ1-2; TRBD1 might be the D (6 bases). This CDR3 contains 15 residues. Trimming pared 5 bases from V and 4 bases from J, leaving 17 bases between. Germline CDR1 is MNHNS and CDR2 is SASEGT. Here the CDR3 reads CASSYAGADSYGYTF. The DNA for the CDR3 is TGTGCCAGCAGTTATGCAGGGGCGGACAGCTATGGCTACACCTTC.

Turning to this clonotype: This sequence may be a read error, since a much larger clone differs from it by one base. This rearrangement joins TRBV27 to TRBJ1-2; TRBD1 matches 7 bases. The CDR3 contains 13 residues. Germline CDR1 reads MNHEY; CDR2 reads SMNVEV (reference sequence). The trim removed 6 bases at V and 7 bases at J, leaving 8 bases unmatched. CDR3 loop: CASRRAGGRGYTF. CDR3 DNA sequence: TGTGCCAGCAGGAGGGCAGGGGGTCGTGGCTACACCTTC.

This clonotype was found many times. The CDR3 sequence is CASSVGRRSDNEQFF. The DNA of the CDR3 is TGTGCCAGCAGCGTAGGTAGGCGGTCGGACAATGAGCAGTTCTTC. The gene calls are TRBV9 and TRBJ2-1; no definite D call. The CDR3 length is 15 residues. The V gene's germline CDR1 is SGDLS and CDR2 YYNGEE. Trimming pared 0 bases from V and 5 bases from J, leaving 12 bases between.

The V gene is TRBV6-1, the J gene TRBJ2-7; 7 positions agree with TRBD2. Germline V gene lookup returns CDR1 MNHNS and CDR2 SASEGT. Trimming took 8 bases from V and 6 from J; bases not matched to a gene: 13. CDR3 length equals 14 residues. The DNA for the CDR3 is TGTGCCAGCTCAACTAGCGTGGACACTTCCGAGCAGTACTTC. This sequence encodes CASSTSVDTSEQYF.

The chain joins TRBV3-1 to TRBJ1-1; 9 bases are shared with TRBD1. Germline V lookup: CDR1 LGHDT, CDR2 YNNKEL (reference sequence). V trimming: 6 bases; J trimming: 0 bases; junction bases outside the gene matches: 5. The CDR3 sequence is 15 residues long. The CDR3 coding sequence is TGTGCCAGCAGGGGACAGGGCCACATGAACACTGAAGCTTTCTTT. Protein sequence: CASRGQGHMNTEAFF.

The sample holds a few counts of this clonotype. The rearrangement joins TRBV15 to TRBJ1-5, with D maybe TRBD1 (5 bases). This CDR3 has 13 residues. V was shortened by 2 bases and J by 4 bases, with 6 bases between the two germline ends. In germline, CDR1 is LNHNV, CDR2 YYDKDF (reference sequence). The CDR3 DNA sequence: TGTGCCACCAGCAGACAGGGTAATCAGCCCCAGCATTTT. Translating it yields CATSRQGNQPQHF.

The chain joins TRBV10-3 to TRBJ2-3, with 11 bases aligning to TRBD1. Trimming at V came to 0 bases and at J to 3 bases, leaving 2 bases not matched to a gene. Germline assignment: CDR1 ENHRY and CDR2 SYGVKD. The CDR3 has 16 residues. CDR3 amino acids: CAISESDRGQTDTQYF. The DNA of the CDR3 is TGTGCCATCAGTGAGTCGGACAGGGGGCAGACAGATACGCAGTATTTT.

This clonotype was recorded at least ten times. The gene calls are TRBV7-3 and TRBJ2-1, with D perhaps matching TRBD1 or TRBD2 (5 bases each). Trimming took 1 base from V and 4 from J, leaving 11 bases between them. There are 15 residues in the CDR3. CDR1 is SGHTA, CDR2 FQGTGA, per germline. In DNA form, the CDR3 reads TGTGCCAGCAGCTTAAATTCCGGGGCTTACAATGAGCAGTTCTTC. This codes for CASSLNSGAYNEQFF.

CDR3 in DNA: TGCGCCAGCAGCCAAGTGATAGGGGCCAACGTCCTGACTTTC. This codes for CASSQVIGANVLTF. The chain combines TRBV4-1 with TRBJ2-6, with D uncertain. Deletions cut 1 base from V and 4 bases from J, with 5 bases between. Germline assignment: CDR1 MGHRA and CDR2 YSYEKL. The CDR3 extends over 14 amino acids.

This clonotype was picked up a small number of times. The chain recombines TRBV6-1 with TRBJ2-2, with D tentatively TRBD2 (5 bases). Germline CDR1 MNHNS, CDR2 SASEGT. V dropped 7 bases and J dropped 6 bases, with 12 bases sitting between them. The CDR3 loop spans 13 amino acids. This chain's CDR3 is CASTSTGSGELFF. The CDR3 DNA follows: TGTGCCAGCACCTCCACGGGGTCCGGGGAGCTGTTTTTT.

There are many counts of this clonotype. The CDR3 here is CASSPQGQNYNEQFF. CDR3 in DNA: TGTGCCAGCAGCCCCCAGGGGCAGAACTACAATGAGCAGTTCTTC. The rearrangement joins TRBV7-3 to TRBJ2-1; possibly TRBD1 for D (6 bases). Trimming left V 5 bases short and J 3 bases short, with 14 bases between. The CDR3 is made up of 15 amino acids. From germline, CDR1 is SGHTA and CDR2 FQGTGA.

This clonotype appeared many times. This sequence joins TRBV5-1 and TRBJ2-1, with 11 bases that match TRBD2. J gave up 3 bases and V 4 bases, and 12 bases lay outside the gene matches. CDR1 is SGHRS, CDR2 YFSETQ, per germline. CDR3 length equals 18 residues. DNA of the CDR3: TGCGCCAGCAGCCAAAAAGGACTAGCGGGTACTTACTACAATGAGCAGTTCTTC. This codes for CASSQKGLAGTYYNEQFF.

There are many counts of this clonotype. The V gene is TRBV5-1, the J gene TRBJ2-7; possibly TRBD1 for D (5 bases). Germline lookup yields CDR1 SGHRS and CDR2 YFSETQ. This CDR3 comprises 14 residues. V lost 2 bases to trimming and J lost 2 bases, with 11 bases between them. The DNA of the CDR3 is TGCGCCAGCAGCTTTAGGGGCGGTACCTACGAGCAGTACTTC. Amino acids: CASSFRGGTYEQYF.

There are many counts of this clonotype. V is TRBV12-3 or TRBV12-4 and J is TRBJ2-1, with 11 bases identical to TRBD1. The CDR3 runs to 14 residues. After removal of 5 bases from V and 5 bases from J, the junction contained 2 bases not matched to a gene. CDR3 loop: CASSGQGADNEQFF. CDR3 DNA: TGTGCCAGCAGTGGACAGGGGGCCGACAATGAGCAGTTCTTC.